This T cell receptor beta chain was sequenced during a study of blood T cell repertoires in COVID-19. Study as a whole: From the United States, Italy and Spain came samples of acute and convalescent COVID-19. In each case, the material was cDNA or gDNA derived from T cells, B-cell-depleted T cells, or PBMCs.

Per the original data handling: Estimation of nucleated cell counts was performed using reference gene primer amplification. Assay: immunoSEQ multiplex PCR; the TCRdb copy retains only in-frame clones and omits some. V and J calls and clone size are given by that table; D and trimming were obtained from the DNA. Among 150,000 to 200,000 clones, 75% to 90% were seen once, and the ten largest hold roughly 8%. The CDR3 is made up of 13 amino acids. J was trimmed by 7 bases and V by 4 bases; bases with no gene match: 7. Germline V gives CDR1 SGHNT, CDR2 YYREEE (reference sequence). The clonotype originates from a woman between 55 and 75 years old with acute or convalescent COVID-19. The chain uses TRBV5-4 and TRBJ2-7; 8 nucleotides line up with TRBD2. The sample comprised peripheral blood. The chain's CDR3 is CASSRSGSGEQYF. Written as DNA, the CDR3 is TGTGCCAGCAGCCGAAGCGGGAGTGGGGAGCAGTACTTC. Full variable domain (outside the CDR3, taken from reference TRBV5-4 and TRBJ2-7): ETGVTQSPTHLIKTRGQQVTLRCSSQSGHNTVSWYQQALGQGPQFIFQYYREEENGRGNFPPRFSGLQFPNYSSELNVNALELDDSALYLCASSRSGSGEQYFGPGTRLTVT.